The 3 T cell receptor beta chains below were found in one sample sequenced in a study of tumor-infiltrating lymphocytes in primary liver carcinoma. From unsorted bulk tissue weighing roughly 19-34 mg, DNA and RNA were co-extracted. Starting from 500 ng of total RNA, TCR beta cDNA was produced with a primer in the constant region. The TCR beta library was amplified through three nested multiplex PCR rounds in a modified ARM-PCR procedure. TRBV1-TRBV30 forward primers paired with a C-beta reverse primer were used in the first two PCR rounds, which ran roughly 9 cycles each. TCRdb independently ran MiXCR on the multiplex PCR reads; one entry per CDR3 protein. The table shows 99,000 or so distinct CDR3 sequences, with about 70% occurring only once. Sequencing was performed on liver tumor tissue from sampling region 5. Subset specified: tumor region T5, tumor centre. These receptors were taken from a woman aged 55-70 years with primary liver carcinoma and hepatitis B virus infection.

Details on this clonotype: The junction does not match germline at one end; this may be a read error. The chain carries TRBV5-1 and TRBJ2-7; either TRBD1 or TRBD2 may supply D (6 bases each). The CDR3 length is 14 residues. Germline CDR1 reads SGHRS; CDR2 reads YFSETQ. CDR3 DNA: TGCGCCAGCAGCTTAGACGGGGGCTCCTACGGGCAGTACTTC. It specifies CASSLDGGSYGQYF. Together with reference TRBV5-1 and TRBJ2-7, the CDR3 gives the full variable domain: KAGVTQTPRYLIKTRGQQVTLSCSPISGHRSVSWYQQTPGQGLQFLFEYFSETQRNKGNFPGRFSGRQFSNSRSEMNVSTLELGDSALYLCASSLDGGSYGQYFGPGTRLTVT.

This chain joins TRBV5-8 and TRBJ1-2; D is unresolved. CDR3 size: 14 residues. The V and J ends lost 0 bases and 1 base respectively, with 7 bases between them. Germline V lookup: CDR1 SGHTS, CDR2 YDEGEE. In DNA form, the CDR3 reads TGTGCCAGCAGCTTGGACGAATATAACTATGGCTACACCTTC. Protein sequence: CASSLDEYNYGYTF.

The sample holds one count of this clonotype. Since a much larger clone is just one base distant, this may be a read error. This chain connects TRBV5-1 to TRBJ1-2; TRBD1 might be the D (5 bases). The CDR3 runs 13 residues. Germline CDR1 reads SGHRS; CDR2 reads YFSETQ. This chain's CDR3 is CANSLNRNYGYTF. As DNA, the CDR3 is TGCGCCAACAGCTTGAACAGGAACTATGGCTACACCTTC.